This TCR beta chain was profiled in a study of cytomegalovirus exposure and HLA in healthy donors. General observations from the study: As a later analysis revealed, most CMV-associated TCR beta chains appeared HLA-restricted. Excluded were some V segments that proved indistinguishable, including TRBV6-2 and TRBV6-3. The authors judged a highly shared variant cluster likely a sequencing artifact. TCR sequences were mostly rare, though some public TCRs occurred in many donors.

With V trimmed by 0 bases and J by 3 bases, 3 bases remained unmatched. The germline gives CDR1 SGHRS, CDR2 YFSETQ. This CDR3 region has 15 residues. The PCR employed 60 Vbeta primers together with 13 Jbeta primers. Data came from immunoSEQ multiplex PCR; TCRdb stores just in-frame clones and leaves some out. The table records tens of thousands of clones, about three quarters of them present only once. Only a few counts were recorded for this clone. Its antigen is not known. The rearrangement joins TRBV5-1 to TRBJ2-3, with 8 bases that match TRBD1. The sample comprised PBMCs. This sequence originates from a male donor in good health and CMV-seropositive. The CDR3 reads CASSLGTGLTDTQYF. The CDR3 bases are TGCGCCAGCAGCTTGGGGACAGGGTTAACAGATACGCAGTATTTT. The full variable domain, rest sourced from reference TRBV5-1 and TRBJ2-3, is KAGVTQTPRYLIKTRGQQVTLSCSPISGHRSVSWYQQTPGQGLQFLFEYFSETQRNKGNFPGRFSGRQFSNSRSEMNVSTLELGDSALYLCASSLGTGLTDTQYFGPGTRLTVL.